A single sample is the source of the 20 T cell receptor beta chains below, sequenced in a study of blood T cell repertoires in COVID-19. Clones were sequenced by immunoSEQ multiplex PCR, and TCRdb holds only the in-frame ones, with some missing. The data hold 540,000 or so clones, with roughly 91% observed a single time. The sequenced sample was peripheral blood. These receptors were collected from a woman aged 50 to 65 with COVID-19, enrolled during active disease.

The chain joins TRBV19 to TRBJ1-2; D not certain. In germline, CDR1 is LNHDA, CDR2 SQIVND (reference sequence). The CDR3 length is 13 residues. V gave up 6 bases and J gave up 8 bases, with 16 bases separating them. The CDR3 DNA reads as TGTGCCAGTAGAAAAGTGGAGAGGAAAGGCTACACCTTC. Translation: CASRKVERKGYTF.

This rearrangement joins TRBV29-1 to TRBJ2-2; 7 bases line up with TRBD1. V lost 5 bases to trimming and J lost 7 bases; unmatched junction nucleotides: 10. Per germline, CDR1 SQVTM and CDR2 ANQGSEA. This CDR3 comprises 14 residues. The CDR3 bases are TGCAGCGTTTACTGGGGGACAGAGTACGGGGAGCTGTTTTTT. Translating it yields CSVYWGTEYGELFF.

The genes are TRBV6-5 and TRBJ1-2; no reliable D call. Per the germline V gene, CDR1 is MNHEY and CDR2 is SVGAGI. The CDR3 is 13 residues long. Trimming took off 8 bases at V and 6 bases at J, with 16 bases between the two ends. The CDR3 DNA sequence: TGTGCCAGCGCTCGGGTGCTGCCGGATGGCTACACCTTC. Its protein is CASARVLPDGYTF.

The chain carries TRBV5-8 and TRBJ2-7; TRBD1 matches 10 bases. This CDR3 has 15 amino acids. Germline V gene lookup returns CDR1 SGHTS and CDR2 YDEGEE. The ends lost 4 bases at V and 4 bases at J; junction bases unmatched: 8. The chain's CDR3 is CASSDGQGGRYEQYF. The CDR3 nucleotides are TGTGCCAGCAGCGACGGACAGGGGGGTAGGTACGAGCAGTACTTC.

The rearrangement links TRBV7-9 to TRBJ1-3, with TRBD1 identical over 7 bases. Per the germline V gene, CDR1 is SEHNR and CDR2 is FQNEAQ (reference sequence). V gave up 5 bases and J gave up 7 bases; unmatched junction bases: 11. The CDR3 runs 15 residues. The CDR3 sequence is CASSHPDREVNTIYF. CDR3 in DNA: TGTGCCAGCAGCCACCCCGACAGGGAGGTCAACACCATATATTTT.

CDR3 DNA sequence: TGTGCCGGCCCGGCCCCAGCGGTCAATGAGCAGTTCTTC. Its protein product is CAGPAPAVNEQFF. The chain combines TRBV7-3 with TRBJ2-1, with D possibly being TRBD2 (5 bases). The CDR3 sequence is 13 residues long. Germline V gene lookup returns CDR1 SGHTA and CDR2 FQGTGA. The germline V and J ends were trimmed by 11 bases and 6 bases, with 17 bases remaining between them.

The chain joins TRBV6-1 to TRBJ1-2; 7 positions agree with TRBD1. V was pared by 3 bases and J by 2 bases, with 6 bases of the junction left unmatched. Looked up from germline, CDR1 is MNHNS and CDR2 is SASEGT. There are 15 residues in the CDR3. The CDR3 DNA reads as TGTGCCAGCAGTGATGGGGGACAGACAAACTATGGCTACACCTTC. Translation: CASSDGGQTNYGYTF.

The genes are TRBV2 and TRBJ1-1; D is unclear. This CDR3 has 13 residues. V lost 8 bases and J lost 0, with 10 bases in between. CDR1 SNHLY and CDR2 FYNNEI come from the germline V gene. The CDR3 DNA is TGTGCCAGCCACGCCGCGATGAACACTGAAGCTTTCTTT. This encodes CASHAAMNTEAFF.

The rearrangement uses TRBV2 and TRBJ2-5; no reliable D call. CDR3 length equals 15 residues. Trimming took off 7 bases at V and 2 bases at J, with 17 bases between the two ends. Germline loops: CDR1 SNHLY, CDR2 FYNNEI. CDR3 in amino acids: CASTSLGSTQETQYF. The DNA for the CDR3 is TGTGCCAGCACTTCCCTGGGTAGCACTCAAGAGACCCAGTACTTC.

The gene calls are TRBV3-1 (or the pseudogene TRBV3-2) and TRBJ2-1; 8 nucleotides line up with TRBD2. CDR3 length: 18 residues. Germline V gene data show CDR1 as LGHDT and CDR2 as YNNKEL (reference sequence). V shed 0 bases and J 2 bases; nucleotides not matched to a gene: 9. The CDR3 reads CASSQEYPGGGTYNEQFF. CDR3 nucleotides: TGTGCCAGCAGCCAAGAATATCCGGGGGGGGGAACCTACAATGAGCAGTTCTTC.

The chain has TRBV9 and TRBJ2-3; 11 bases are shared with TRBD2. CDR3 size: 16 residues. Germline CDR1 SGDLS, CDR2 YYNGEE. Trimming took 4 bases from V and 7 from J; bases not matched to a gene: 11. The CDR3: CASSPLVAGGSNTQYF. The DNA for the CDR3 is TGTGCCAGCAGCCCCCTCGTAGCGGGGGGGAGCAATACGCAGTATTTT.

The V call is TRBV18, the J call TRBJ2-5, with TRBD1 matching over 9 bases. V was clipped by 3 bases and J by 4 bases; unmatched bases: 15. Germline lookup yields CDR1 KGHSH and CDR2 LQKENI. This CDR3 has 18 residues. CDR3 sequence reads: CASSPVPGQGSGPETQYF. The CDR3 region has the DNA TGTGCCAGCTCACCGGTCCCGGGACAGGGTTCGGGGCCAGAGACCCAGTACTTC.

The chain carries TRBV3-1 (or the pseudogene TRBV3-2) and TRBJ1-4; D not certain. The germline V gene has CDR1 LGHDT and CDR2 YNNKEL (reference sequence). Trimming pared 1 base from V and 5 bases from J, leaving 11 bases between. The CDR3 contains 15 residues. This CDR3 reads CASSQVHSLNEKLFF. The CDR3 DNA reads TGTGCCAGCAGCCAAGTGCACAGCTTGAATGAAAAACTGTTTTTT.

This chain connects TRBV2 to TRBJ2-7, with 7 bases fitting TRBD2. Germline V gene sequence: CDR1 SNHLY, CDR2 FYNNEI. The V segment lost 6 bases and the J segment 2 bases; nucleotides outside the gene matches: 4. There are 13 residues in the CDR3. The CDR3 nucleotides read TGTGCCAGCAGGGCCCGGGGGGCCTACGAGCAGTACTTC. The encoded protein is CASRARGAYEQYF.

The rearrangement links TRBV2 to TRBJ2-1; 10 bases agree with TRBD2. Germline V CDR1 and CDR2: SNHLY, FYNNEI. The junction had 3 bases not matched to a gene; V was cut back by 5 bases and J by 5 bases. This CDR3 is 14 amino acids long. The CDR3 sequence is CASSLLAGDNEQFF. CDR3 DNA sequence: TGTGCCAGCAGTCTTCTAGCGGGGGACAATGAGCAGTTCTTC.

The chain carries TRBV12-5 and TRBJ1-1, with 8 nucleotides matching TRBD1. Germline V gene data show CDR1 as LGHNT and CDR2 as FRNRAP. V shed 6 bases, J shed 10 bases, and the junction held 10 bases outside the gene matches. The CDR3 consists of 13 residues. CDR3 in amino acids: CASGSKADRVAFF. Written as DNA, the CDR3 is TGTGCTAGTGGGTCGAAGGCGGACAGGGTAGCTTTCTTT.

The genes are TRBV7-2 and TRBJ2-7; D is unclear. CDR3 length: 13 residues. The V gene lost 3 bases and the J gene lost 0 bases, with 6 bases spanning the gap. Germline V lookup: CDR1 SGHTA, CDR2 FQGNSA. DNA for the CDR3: TGTGCCAGCAGCTTGCCCAGCTCCTACGAGCAGTACTTC. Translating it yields CASSLPSSYEQYF.

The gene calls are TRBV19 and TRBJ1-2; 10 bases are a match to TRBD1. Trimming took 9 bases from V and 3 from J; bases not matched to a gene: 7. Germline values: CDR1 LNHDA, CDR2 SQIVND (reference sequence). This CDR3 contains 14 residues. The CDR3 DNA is TGTGCCAGCGACGACAGGGGGCGCGACTATGGCTACACCTTC. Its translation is CASDDRGRDYGYTF. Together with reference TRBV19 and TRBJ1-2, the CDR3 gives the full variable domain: DGGITQSPKYLFRKEGQNVTLSCEQNLNHDAMYWYRQDPGQGLRLIYYSQIVNDFQKGDIAEGYSVSREKKESFPLTVTSAQKNPTAFYLCASDDRGRDYGYTFGSGTRLTVV.

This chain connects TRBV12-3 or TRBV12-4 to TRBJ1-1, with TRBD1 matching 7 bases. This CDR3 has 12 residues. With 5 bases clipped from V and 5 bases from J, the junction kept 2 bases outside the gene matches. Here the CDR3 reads CASSQDRTEAFF. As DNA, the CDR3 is TGTGCCAGCAGTCAGGACAGGACTGAAGCTTTCTTT.

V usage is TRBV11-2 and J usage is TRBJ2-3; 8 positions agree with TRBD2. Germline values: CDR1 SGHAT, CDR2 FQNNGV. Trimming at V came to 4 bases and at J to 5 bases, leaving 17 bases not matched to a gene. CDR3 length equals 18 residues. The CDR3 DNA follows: TGTGCCAGCAGCTCAACACGCGGGGGGCGGGATAGGGGAGATACGCAGTATTTT. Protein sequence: CASSSTRGGRDRGDTQYF.